Described below is a single T cell receptor beta chain sequence and its context. The data originate from a study of blood T cell repertoires in COVID-19. The assay was immunoSEQ multiplex PCR, and TCRdb's table has in-frame clones only and misses some. This table holds fewer than 450,000 clones, over 75% found once. V dropped 6 bases and J dropped 3; count of bases not matched to a gene: 4. The CDR3 sequence is 14 residues long. From germline, CDR1 is MNHEY and CDR2 SVGAGI. Donors in Cohort 3 counted as recovered after two negative PCRs, clearance, or symptom resolution. Sequencing was done on a sample of PBMCs or T cells enriched from blood (not recorded which). The TCR comes from a woman between 25 and 40 years old who had recovered from COVID-19. The chain joins TRBV6-5 to TRBJ1-1; 10 positions agree with TRBD1. In DNA, the CDR3 is TGTGCCAGCAGCCGGACAGGGGGTTACACTGAAGCTTTCTTT. It is translated as CASSRTGGYTEAFF.